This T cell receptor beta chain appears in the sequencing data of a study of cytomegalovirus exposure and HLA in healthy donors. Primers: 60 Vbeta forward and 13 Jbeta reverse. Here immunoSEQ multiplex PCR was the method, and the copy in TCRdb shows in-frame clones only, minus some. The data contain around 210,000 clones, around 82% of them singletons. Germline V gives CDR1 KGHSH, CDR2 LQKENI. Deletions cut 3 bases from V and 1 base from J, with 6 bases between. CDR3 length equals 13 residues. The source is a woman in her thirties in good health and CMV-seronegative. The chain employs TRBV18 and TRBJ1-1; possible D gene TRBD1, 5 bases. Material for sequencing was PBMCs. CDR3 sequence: CASSPQGNTEAFF. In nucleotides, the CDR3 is TGTGCCAGCTCACCTCAGGGGAACACTGAAGCTTTCTTT.